These 18 T cell receptor beta chains were sequenced from one sample in a study of OX40 agonist ivuxolimab in advanced cancers. Generated by immunoSEQ multiplex PCR, the TCRdb table keeps only in-frame clones and is missing some. The table records about 83,000 clones, 88% of them present only once. The starting material was CD4+ or CD8+ T cells sorted from blood, obtained in a trial of the OX40 agonist ivuxolimab. These receptors all come from an adult with an advanced solid tumor such as melanoma, head and neck, liver or kidney cancer.

This chain links TRBV5-1 with TRBJ1-2, with D unresolved. Germline loops: CDR1 SGHRS, CDR2 YFSETQ. The CDR3 is 14 residues long. The V and J ends lost 5 bases and 4 bases respectively, with 15 bases between them. This CDR3 is CASSPQGLSYGYTF. The CDR3 bases are TGCGCCAGCAGTCCGCAAGGGCTGAGCTATGGCTACACCTTC. Based on the CDR3 plus reference TRBV5-1 and TRBJ1-2, the full variable domain is KAGVTQTPRYLIKTRGQQVTLSCSPISGHRSVSWYQQTPGQGLQFLFEYFSETQRNKGNFPGRFSGRQFSNSRSEMNVSTLELGDSALYLCASSPQGLSYGYTFGSGTRLTVV.

The J gene is TRBJ1-2, the V gene TRBV5-1; 7 bases agree with TRBD1. Germline CDR1 and CDR2: SGHRS and YFSETQ. Unmatched junction bases numbered 7, after V lost 1 base and J lost 4 bases. CDR3 length: 15 residues. The CDR3 region is CASSLTGEIVYGYTF. In DNA, the CDR3 is TGCGCCAGCAGCTTGACAGGGGAAATCGTCTATGGCTACACCTTC.

A single count supports this clone. The chain couples TRBV7-8 to TRBJ2-1, with 10 positions matching TRBD1. The germline V gene encodes CDR1 SGHVS and CDR2 FQNEAQ. CDR3 size: 14 residues. V lost 4 bases to trimming and J lost 9 bases; unmatched junction nucleotides: 6. This CDR3 is CASSYDRGRGEQFF. The CDR3 bases are TGTGCCAGCAGCTACGACAGGGGGCGGGGTGAGCAGTTCTTC.

The gene calls are TRBV5-1 and TRBJ1-4, with D possibly TRBD1 on 6 matching bases. V lost 0 bases, J lost 6 bases, and 12 bases lay in between. The germline CDR1 and CDR2 sequences are SGHRS and YFSETQ. The CDR3 extends over 15 amino acids. CDR3 coding DNA: TGCGCCAGCAGCTTGGCAGGGGCAACCTATGAAAAACTGTTTTTT. This codes for CASSLAGATYEKLFF.

The rearrangement links TRBV19 to TRBJ1-3; 8 bases line up with TRBD1. V shed 7 bases, J shed 2 bases, and the junction held 10 bases outside the gene matches. CDR3 length equals 16 residues. CDR1 and CDR2 (germline): LNHDA, SQIVND (reference sequence). In DNA form, the CDR3 reads TGTGCCAGTACCATTCCAGGGGGCCCTACTGGAAACACCATATATTTT. This translates into CASTIPGGPTGNTIYF. Together with reference TRBV19 and TRBJ1-3, the CDR3 gives the full variable domain: DGGITQSPKYLFRKEGQNVTLSCEQNLNHDAMYWYRQDPGQGLRLIYYSQIVNDFQKGDIAEGYSVSREKKESFPLTVTSAQKNPTAFYLCASTIPGGPTGNTIYFGEGSWLTVV.

As DNA, the CDR3 is TGTGCCAGCGGGGAGGTTGAAGCTTTCTTT. As protein: CASGEVEAFF. The gene calls are TRBV2 and TRBJ1-1; D is ambiguous. The CDR3 has 10 residues. CDR1 and CDR2 from the germline V gene are SNHLY and FYNNEI. The ends were cut back, 8 bases at V and 7 bases at J, with 8 bases in the middle.

This chain uses TRBV18 with TRBJ1-2; 8 nucleotides match TRBD1. J gave up 5 bases and V 2 bases, and 13 bases lay outside the gene matches. The CDR3 is 17 amino acids. Germline loops: CDR1 KGHSH, CDR2 LQKENI. The CDR3 is CASSPGSARGLGYGYTF. CDR3 in DNA: TGTGCCAGCTCACCAGGTTCTGCCAGGGGGCTAGGTTATGGCTACACCTTC.

The chain carries TRBV6-6 and TRBJ2-3; 7 bases align to TRBD1. The length of the CDR3 is 13 residues. V lost 7 bases, J lost 8 bases, and 9 bases stayed unmatched. From germline, CDR1 is MNHNY and CDR2 SVGAGI (reference sequence). CDR3 sequence (DNA): TGTGCCAGCACTGTAACAGGGGAACGTACGCAGTATTTT. The encoded protein is CASTVTGERTQYF.

V gene TRBV6-1 combines with J gene TRBJ2-7, with 9 bases fitting TRBD2. The CDR3 extends over 23 amino acids. CDR1 and CDR2 (germline): MNHNS, SASEGT. Losses at the gene ends were 0 bases for V and 5 bases for J; bases not matched to a gene: 29. The CDR3 sequence is CASSEAGRVLGEGMREGLDEQYF. DNA for the CDR3: TGTGCCAGCAGTGAAGCGGGGAGAGTGTTAGGAGAGGGAATGCGGGAGGGCCTCGACGAGCAGTACTTC.

V gene TRBV6-5 combines with J gene TRBJ2-7; no firm D call. The germline V gene encodes CDR1 MNHEY and CDR2 SVGAGI. Trimming shortened V by 8 bases and J by 0 bases, and 14 bases separated the two germline ends. The CDR3 contains 14 residues. The CDR3: CASPRSSLSYEQYF. The CDR3 DNA sequence: TGTGCCAGCCCCAGATCAAGCCTCTCCTACGAGCAGTACTTC.

The chain has TRBV6-5 and TRBJ1-3; maybe TRBD1 (6 bases). CDR1 is MNHEY and CDR2 is SVGAGI in the germline V gene. This CDR3 spans 15 amino acids. V lost 5 bases, J lost 0 bases, and 11 bases lay in between. The CDR3 loop is CASSGDRSSGNTIYF. Here the CDR3 DNA reads TGTGCCAGCAGTGGCGACAGGAGCTCTGGAAACACCATATATTTT.

The chain is built from TRBV7-9 and TRBJ1-1; maybe TRBD1 (6 bases). Trimming shortened V by 2 bases and J by 1 base, and 14 bases separated the two germline ends. Germline V gives CDR1 SEHNR, CDR2 FQNEAQ (reference sequence). The CDR3 runs to 16 residues. In nucleotides, the CDR3 is TGTGCCAGCAGCTTAAGGGGGTTAGGGGAGAACACTGAAGCTTTCTTT. Encoded protein: CASSLRGLGENTEAFF.

The chain joins TRBV19 to TRBJ1-3; 10 bases line up with TRBD1. The CDR3 length is 16 residues. V trimming: 3 bases; J trimming: 2 bases; junction bases outside the gene matches: 4. Germline CDR1 reads LNHDA; CDR2 reads SQIVND (reference sequence). The CDR3 here is CASSIRQGAPGNTIYF. The CDR3 DNA is TGTGCCAGTAGTATTCGACAGGGGGCCCCTGGAAACACCATATATTTT.

V gene TRBV6-5 combines with J gene TRBJ2-3, with no clear D. The CDR3 totals 12 residues. Trimming left V 5 bases short and J 5 bases short, with 8 bases between. Germline V gene lookup returns CDR1 MNHEY and CDR2 SVGAGI. CDR3 residues: CASSTVGDTQYF. CDR3 in DNA: TGTGCCAGCAGTACCGTAGGAGATACGCAGTATTTT.

Here the CDR3 reads CASSRDINQPQHF. CDR3 sequence (DNA): TGTGCCAGCAGTCGTGACATCAATCAGCCCCAGCATTTT. V and J are TRBV6-5 and TRBJ1-5; D is unresolved. Trimming removed 5 bases at V and 3 bases at J, with 8 bases between. The CDR3 is 13 amino acids. Germline CDR1 and CDR2: MNHEY and SVGAGI.

V gene TRBV7-2 combines with J gene TRBJ1-1; perhaps TRBD1 as D (5 bases). V lost 6 bases and J lost 0, with 8 bases in between. The CDR3 totals 13 residues. CDR1 and CDR2 from the germline V gene are SGHTA and FQGNSA. The DNA of the CDR3 is TGTGCCAGCAGGTGGGGCTTGAACACTGAAGCTTTCTTT. This encodes CASRWGLNTEAFF.

V usage is TRBV5-6 and J usage is TRBJ1-6; 10 positions match TRBD1. Per germline, CDR1 SGHDT and CDR2 YYEEEE. V gave up 2 bases and J gave up 10 bases; unmatched junction bases: 9. This CDR3 spans 16 amino acids. The DNA of the CDR3 is TGTGCCAGCAGCTTTGGGACAGGGGTTTTGGGGTCACCCCTCCACTTT. Protein sequence: CASSFGTGVLGSPLHF. Together with reference TRBV5-6 and TRBJ1-6, the CDR3 gives the full variable domain: DAGVTQSPTHLIKTRGQQVTLRCSPKSGHDTVSWYQQALGQGPQFIFQYYEEEERQRGNFPDRFSGHQFPNYSSELNVNALLLGDSALYLCASSFGTGVLGSPLHFGNGTRLTVT.

The chain employs TRBV7-2 and TRBJ1-5, with D possibly matching TRBD1 (6 bases). V lost 1 base and J lost 0, with 7 bases in between. The V gene's germline CDR1 is SGHTA and CDR2 FQGNSA. This CDR3 comprises 15 residues. This CDR3 reads CASSLGTDSNQPQHF. CDR3 DNA sequence: TGTGCCAGCAGCTTAGGGACAGATAGCAATCAGCCCCAGCATTTT. The variable domain in full, completed from reference TRBV7-2 and TRBJ1-5, reads GAGVSQSPSNKVTEKGKDVELRCDPISGHTALYWYRQSLGQGLEFLIYFQGNSAPDKSGLPSDRFSAERTGGSVSTLTIQRTQQEDSAVYLCASSLGTDSNQPQHFGDGTRLSIL.